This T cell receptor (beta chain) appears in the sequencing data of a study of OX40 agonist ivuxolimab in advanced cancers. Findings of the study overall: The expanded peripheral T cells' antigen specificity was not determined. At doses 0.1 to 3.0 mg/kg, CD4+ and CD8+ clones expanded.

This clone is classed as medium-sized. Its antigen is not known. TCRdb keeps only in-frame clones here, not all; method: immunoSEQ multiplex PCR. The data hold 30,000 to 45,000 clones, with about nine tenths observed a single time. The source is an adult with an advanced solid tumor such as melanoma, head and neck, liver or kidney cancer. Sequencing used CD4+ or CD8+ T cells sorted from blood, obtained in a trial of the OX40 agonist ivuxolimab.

The CDR3 DNA reads as TGTGCCAGCAGCTTGGGTATGGCCGGGAATGAGCAGTTCTTC. Amino acids: CASSLGMAGNEQFF. This sequence joins TRBV11-1 and TRBJ2-1, with D unresolved. Germline CDR1 SGHAT, CDR2 FQDESV (reference sequence). V was trimmed by 3 bases and J by 7 bases, leaving 13 bases between them. The CDR3 is made up of 14 amino acids.